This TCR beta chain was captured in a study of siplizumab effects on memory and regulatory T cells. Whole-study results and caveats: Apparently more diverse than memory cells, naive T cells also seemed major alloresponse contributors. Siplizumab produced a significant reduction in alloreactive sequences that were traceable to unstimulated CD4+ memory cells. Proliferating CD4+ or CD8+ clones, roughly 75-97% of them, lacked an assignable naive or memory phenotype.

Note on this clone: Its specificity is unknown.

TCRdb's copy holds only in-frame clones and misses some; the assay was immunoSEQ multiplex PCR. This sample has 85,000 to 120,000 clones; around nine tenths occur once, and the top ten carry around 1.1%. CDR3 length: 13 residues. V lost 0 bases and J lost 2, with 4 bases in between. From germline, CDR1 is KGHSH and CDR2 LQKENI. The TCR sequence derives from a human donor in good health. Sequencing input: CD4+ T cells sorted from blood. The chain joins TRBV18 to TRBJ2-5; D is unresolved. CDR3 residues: CASSPPSQETQYF. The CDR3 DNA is TGTGCCAGCTCACCACCGTCACAAGAGACCCAGTACTTC.